These 16 T cell receptor beta chains originate from one sample sequenced in a study of blood T cell repertoires in COVID-19. Assay: immunoSEQ multiplex PCR; the TCRdb copy retains only in-frame clones and omits some. This table holds about 280,000 clones, roughly 85% found once. Input material: peripheral blood. The receptors here all came from a man aged 45-65 years with active or convalescent COVID-19.

The genes are TRBV25-1 and TRBJ2-1; no firm D call. The germline V gene encodes CDR1 MGHDK and CDR2 SYGVNS. Trimming shortened V by 1 base and J by 7 bases, and 2 bases separated the two germline ends. This CDR3 comprises 11 residues. The CDR3 sequence is CASSELNEQFF. CDR3 DNA sequence: TGTGCCAGCAGTGAATTAAATGAGCAGTTCTTC.

J is TRBJ2-7 and V is TRBV18; 9 bases line up with TRBD1. The junction had 9 bases not matched to a gene; V was cut back by 1 base and J by 2 bases. CDR3 size: 17 residues. Germline CDR1 reads KGHSH; CDR2 reads LQKENI. Written as DNA, the CDR3 is TGTGCCAGCTCACCACAAGGCCCCGGGACAGGGACCTACGAGCAGTACTTC. Translation gives CASSPQGPGTGTYEQYF.

V gene TRBV7-2 combines with J gene TRBJ2-1, with D possibly being TRBD1 (5 bases). V shed 0 bases and J shed 4 bases, with 10 bases lying between them. This CDR3 is built from 15 residues. CDR1 is SGHTA and CDR2 is FQGNSA in the germline V gene. The CDR3 DNA sequence: TGTGCCAGCAGCTTAGCGGACACGGCTTACAATGAGCAGTTCTTC. Residues: CASSLADTAYNEQFF.

This sequence joins TRBV14 and TRBJ2-2, with TRBD2 matching over 10 bases. The CDR3 runs to 17 residues. CDR1 and CDR2 from the germline V gene are SGHDN and FVKESK. The ends lost 4 bases at V and 5 bases at J; junction bases unmatched: 10. CDR3 sequence: CASSPFVIAGGTGELFF. The CDR3 coding sequence is TGTGCCAGCAGCCCCTTTGTGATAGCGGGAGGAACCGGGGAGCTGTTTTTT.

The rearrangement joins TRBV11-3 to TRBJ2-2, with TRBD1 matching over 9 bases. V was clipped by 3 bases and J by 2 bases; unmatched bases: 4. Germline CDR1 reads SGHNT; CDR2 reads YENEEA. The CDR3 has 16 amino acids. CDR3 residues: CASSFWTGENTGELFF. The CDR3 DNA is TGTGCCAGCAGCTTCTGGACAGGGGAAAACACCGGGGAGCTGTTTTTT.

The chain links TRBV9 to TRBJ2-7, with TRBD1 identical over 7 bases. There are 14 residues in the CDR3. Germline assignment: CDR1 SGDLS and CDR2 YYNGEE. The V and J ends lost 4 bases and 0 bases, in that order; junction bases with no gene match: 4. The CDR3 protein is CASSPTGNSYEQYF. For the CDR3, the DNA is TGTGCCAGCAGCCCGACAGGGAACTCCTACGAGCAGTACTTC.

The V gene is TRBV6-6, the J gene TRBJ2-2; 9 bases agree with TRBD1. J lost 6 bases, V lost 7 bases, and 6 bases had no gene match. This CDR3 comprises 14 residues. Germline loops: CDR1 MNHNY, CDR2 SVGAGI (reference sequence). The CDR3 bases are TGTGCCAGCACTACAGGGGGCGAGGCCGGGGAGCTGTTTTTT. Protein: CASTTGGEAGELFF.

This chain uses TRBV6-5 with TRBJ2-7; 7 nucleotides line up with TRBD1. The CDR3 totals 14 residues. Germline lookup yields CDR1 MNHEY and CDR2 SVGAGI. J was trimmed by 0 bases and V by 6 bases; bases with no gene match: 5. CDR3 in amino acids: CASRTDRRSYEQYF. CDR3 coding DNA: TGTGCCAGCAGAACGGACAGGCGCTCCTACGAGCAGTACTTC.

This sequence joins TRBV5-6 and TRBJ1-1; 7 nucleotides agree with TRBD1. The trim removed 0 bases at V and 1 base at J, leaving 9 bases unmatched. The germline V gene encodes CDR1 SGHDT and CDR2 YYEEEE. The CDR3 sequence is 17 residues long. For the CDR3, the DNA is TGTGCCAGCAGCTTGGGAACAGGGGCCAGGTGGAACACTGAAGCTTTCTTT. Protein sequence: CASSLGTGARWNTEAFF.

The chain is built from TRBV2 and TRBJ1-2, with TRBD1 matching 7 bases. With 5 bases clipped from V and 5 bases from J, the junction kept 11 bases outside the gene matches. Germline CDR1 and CDR2: SNHLY and FYNNEI. The CDR3 length is 15 residues. The CDR3 is CASSKPDRAWYGYTF. The CDR3 DNA reads TGTGCCAGCAGTAAACCTGACAGGGCTTGGTATGGCTACACCTTC.

The chain is built from TRBV2 and TRBJ2-2; a weak D match, TRBD2 (6 bases). Trimming stripped 4 bases from V and 0 bases from J, with 12 bases between. Germline values: CDR1 SNHLY, CDR2 FYNNEI. The CDR3 sequence is 16 residues long. The CDR3 bases are TGTGCCAGCAGTGTTCAGGGACTGGCGAACACCGGGGAGCTGTTTTTT. This codes for CASSVQGLANTGELFF.

The V call is TRBV5-1, the J call TRBJ2-4; possibly TRBD1 for D (6 bases). With 6 bases removed from V and 1 base from J, the gap between germline ends came to 14 bases. The CDR3 spans 15 residues. In germline, CDR1 is SGHRS, CDR2 YFSETQ. The CDR3 region is CASNQPGVAKNIQYF. CDR3 DNA: TGCGCCAGCAACCAGCCAGGGGTGGCCAAAAACATTCAGTACTTC.

The chain has TRBV19 and TRBJ1-4, with D hard to call. This CDR3 contains 16 residues. Trimming pared 4 bases from V and 0 bases from J, leaving 12 bases between. The V gene's germline CDR1 is LNHDA and CDR2 SQIVND (reference sequence). The CDR3 spells CASSRVLLATNEKLFF. For the CDR3, the DNA is TGTGCCAGTAGTAGAGTCCTTTTGGCAACTAATGAAAAACTGTTTTTT.

This rearrangement joins TRBV7-6 to TRBJ2-5, with TRBD2 matching over 14 bases. CDR1 SGHVS and CDR2 FNYEAQ come from the germline V gene. The CDR3 has 18 residues. J gave up 10 bases and V 5 bases, and 18 bases lay outside the gene matches. DNA for the CDR3: TGTGCCAGCAGCCCGACTAGCGGGAGGGCCCTCGCCGAGTGGGGCCAGTACTTC. It translates to CASSPTSGRALAEWGQYF.

Points on this clone: The junction differs from germline at one of its ends, possibly a read error. The gene calls are TRBV7-7 and TRBJ1-5; no definite D call. The CDR3 runs 18 residues. CDR1 SSHAT and CDR2 FNYEAQ come from the germline V gene (reference sequence). CDR3 DNA: TGTGCTAGCAGCTTAGCCCCCGGGGTGGTGAGGGGCAATCAGCCCCAGCATTTT. This encodes CASSLAPGVVRGNQPQHF.

The chain couples TRBV4-2 to TRBJ1-2; D not certain. Germline loops: CDR1 LGHNA, CDR2 YNFKEQ. The CDR3 contains 14 residues. V dropped 3 bases and J dropped 0 bases, with 8 bases sitting between them. The DNA for the CDR3 is TGTGCCAGCAGCCAGACGGGTACTAACTATGGCTACACCTTC. It yields the protein CASSQTGTNYGYTF.